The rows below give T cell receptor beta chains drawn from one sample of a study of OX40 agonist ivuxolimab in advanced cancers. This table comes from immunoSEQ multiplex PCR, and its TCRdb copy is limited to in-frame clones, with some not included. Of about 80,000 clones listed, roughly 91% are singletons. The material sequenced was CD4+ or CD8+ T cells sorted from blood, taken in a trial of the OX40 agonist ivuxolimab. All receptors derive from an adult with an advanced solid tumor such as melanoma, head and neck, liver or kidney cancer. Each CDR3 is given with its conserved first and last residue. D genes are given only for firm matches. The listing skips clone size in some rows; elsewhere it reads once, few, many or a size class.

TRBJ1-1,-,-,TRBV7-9,CASSQAPGNTEAFF,TGTGCCAGCAGCCAGGCCCCGGGGAACACTGAAGCTTTCTTT
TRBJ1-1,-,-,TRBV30,CAWSNRDTEAFF,TGTGCCTGGAGTAACAGGGACACTGAAGCTTTCTTT
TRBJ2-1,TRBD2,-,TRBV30,CAWRVGLAGGHNEQFF,TGTGCCTGGAGGGTGGGACTAGCGGGGGGCCACAATGAGCAGTTCTTC
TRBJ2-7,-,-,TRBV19,CASSMKGGWLYEQYF,TGTGCCAGTAGTATGAAGGGGGGATGGCTATACGAGCAGTACTTC
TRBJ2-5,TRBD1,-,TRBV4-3,CASNPEDRQGEETQYF,TGCGCCAGCAATCCGGAGGATAGACAGGGGGAAGAGACCCAGTACTTC
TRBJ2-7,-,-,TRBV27,CASSTGTAATSYEQYF,TGTGCCAGCAGTACCGGGACGGCCGCAACCTCCTACGAGCAGTACTTC
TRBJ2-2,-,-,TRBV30,CAWSKRQSSGELFF,TGTGCCTGGAGCAAACGACAGTCCTCCGGGGAGCTGTTTTTT
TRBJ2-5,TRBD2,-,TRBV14,CASSQDRRTSGGRKTQYF,TGTGCCAGCAGCCAAGATAGGCGGACTAGCGGGGGCCGGAAGACCCAGTACTTC
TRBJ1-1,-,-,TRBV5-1,CASSLGQMNTEAFF,TGCGCCAGCAGCTTGGGACAGATGAACACTGAAGCTTTCTTT
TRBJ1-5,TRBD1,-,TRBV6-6,CAGSPTGATGPQHF,TGTGCCGGCAGTCCGACAGGGGCGACGGGGCCCCAGCATTTT
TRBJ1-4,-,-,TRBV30,CAWSLQGGEKLFF,TGTGCCTGGAGTCTACAGGGCGGAGAAAAACTGTTTTTT
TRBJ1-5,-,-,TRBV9,CASSSGGSHQPQHF,TGTGCCAGCAGCTCAGGAGGGAGTCATCAGCCCCAGCATTTT
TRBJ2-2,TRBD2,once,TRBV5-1,CASSWAFGGADTGELFF,TGCGCCAGCAGCTGGGCGTTCGGGGGGGCCGACACCGGGGAGCTGTTTTTT
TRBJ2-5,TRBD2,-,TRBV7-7,CASSPLRGGGSQETQYF,TGTGCCAGCAGCCCCCTCAGGGGCGGGGGGTCCCAAGAGACCCAGTACTTC
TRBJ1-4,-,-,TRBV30,CAWSGHSTNEKLFF,TGTGCCTGGAGCGGACATTCGACTAATGAAAAACTGTTTTTT
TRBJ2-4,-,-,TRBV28,CASSSPLQGTKNIQYF,TGTGCCAGCAGTTCGCCGTTACAGGGAACCAAAAACATTCAGTACTTC
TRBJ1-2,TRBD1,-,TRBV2,CASSLQGTNYGYTF,TGTGCCAGCAGCCTACAGGGGACTAACTATGGCTACACCTTC
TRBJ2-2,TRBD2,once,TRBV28,CASTFGRGTYTGELFF,TGTGCCAGCACCTTTGGGCGGGGGACGTACACCGGGGAGCTGTTTTTT
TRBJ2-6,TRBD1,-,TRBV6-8,CASPGQGVSGANVLTF,TGTGCCAGCCCGGGACAGGGTGTTTCTGGGGCCAACGTCCTGACTTTC
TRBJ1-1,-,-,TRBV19,CASSISLRTPLGGNTEAFF,TGTGCCAGTAGTATAAGCCTGCGGACACCCCTAGGAGGGAACACTGAAGCTTTCTTT
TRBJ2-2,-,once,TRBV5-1,CASRAVRGATGELFF,TGCGCCAGCAGAGCTGTCAGGGGAGCGACCGGGGAGCTGTTTTTT
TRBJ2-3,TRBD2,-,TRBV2,CASRLAGSTDTQYF,TGTGCCAGCAGGCTAGCGGGCTCTACAGATACGCAGTATTTT
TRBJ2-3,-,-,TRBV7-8,CASSLSARDTQYF,TGTGCCAGCAGCCTAAGTGCCAGAGATACGCAGTATTTT
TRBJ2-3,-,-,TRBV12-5,CASGLGGGSRTDTQYF,TGTGCTAGTGGTTTGGGAGGAGGCTCACGCACAGATACGCAGTATTTT
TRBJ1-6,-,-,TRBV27,CASGRLRGNSPLHF,TGTGCCAGCGGTCGATTACGAGGGAATTCACCCCTCCACTTT
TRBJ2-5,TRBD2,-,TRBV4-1,CASSQDGAPSGGLQETQYF,TGCGCCAGCAGCCAAGACGGGGCCCCTAGCGGGGGGCTTCAAGAGACCCAGTACTTC
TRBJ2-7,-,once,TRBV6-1,CASTNWGVYEQYF,TGTGCCAGCACCAACTGGGGGGTCTACGAGCAGTACTTC
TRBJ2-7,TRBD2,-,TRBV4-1,CASSQEMTSGGAQGEQYF,TGCGCCAGCAGCCAAGAGATGACTAGCGGGGGGGCCCAGGGCGAGCAGTACTTC
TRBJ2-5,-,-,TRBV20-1,CSALTGETQYF,TGCAGTGCGCTCACGGGGGAGACCCAGTACTTC
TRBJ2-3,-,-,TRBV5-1,CASSLRGLGTDTQYF,TGCGCCAGCAGCTTGCGGGGGCTAGGCACAGATACGCAGTATTTT
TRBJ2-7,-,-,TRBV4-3,CASSQDLGPYEQYF,TGCGCCAGCAGCCAAGATCTAGGGCCCTACGAGCAGTACTTC
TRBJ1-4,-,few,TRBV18,CASSYRHNEKLFF,TGTGCCAGCTCATACCGGCATAATGAAAAACTGTTTTTT
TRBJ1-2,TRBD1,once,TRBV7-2,CASSHDRGSYGYTF,TGTGCCAGCAGCCATGACAGGGGAAGCTATGGCTACACCTTC
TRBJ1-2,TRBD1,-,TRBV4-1,CASSQARQGATNYGYTF,TGCGCCAGCAGCCAAGCCAGACAGGGCGCTACTAACTATGGCTACACCTTC
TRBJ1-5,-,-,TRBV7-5,CVRLPGQWTNQPQHF,TGTGTCAGATTACCGGGACAGTGGACGAATCAGCCCCAGCATTTT
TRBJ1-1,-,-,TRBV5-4,CASSSPRGDLTEAFF,TGTGCCAGCAGCTCCCCCCGGGGGGATCTCACTGAAGCTTTCTTT
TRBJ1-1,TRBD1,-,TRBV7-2,CASRYRQGWVDTEAFF,TGTGCCAGCAGATATAGACAGGGTTGGGTCGACACTGAAGCTTTCTTT
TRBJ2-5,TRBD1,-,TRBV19,CASSPDRGIAETQYF,TGTGCCAGTAGTCCGGACAGGGGGATTGCGGAGACCCAGTACTTC
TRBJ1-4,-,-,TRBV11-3,CASSPGEPRSEKLFF,TGTGCCAGCAGCCCGGGCGAACCAAGAAGTGAAAAACTGTTTTTT